This T cell receptor beta chain was found in a study of T cell changes during pregnancy in multiple sclerosis. Germline V CDR1 and CDR2: SGHRS, YFSETQ. V dropped 0 bases and J dropped 5; count of bases not matched to a gene: 7. CDR3 length: 17 amino acids. Using immunoSEQ multiplex PCR, the repertoire was profiled, and TCRdb retains in-frame clones only, with some absent. The table has about 34,000 clones, around 90% seen once. The clonotype comes from a female donor with multiple sclerosis, enrolled in a pregnancy study. This material consisted of CD8+ T cells from peripheral blood mononuclear cells, taken in the third trimester of pregnancy. This chain links TRBV5-1 with TRBJ2-1, with 11 positions matching TRBD2. This chain's CDR3 is CASSLAPSGGPNNEQFF. DNA for the CDR3: TGCGCCAGCAGCTTGGCTCCTAGCGGGGGGCCGAACAATGAGCAGTTCTTC.